The subject of this entry is one TCR beta chain. This clonotype was found many times. It lacks a known antigen. No clone much larger than this one lies a single base away; base qualities are absent. TCR beta CDR3 regions were amplified from RNA transcripts. The first round of RT-PCR for the TCR CDR3 was performed with the HTBI primer set and the Qiagen OneStep RT-PCR kit. Libraries were constructed in a second round of multiplex PCR, after which size selection and purification were performed. Libraries were sequenced paired-end with 100 bp reads on an Illumina HiSeq2000. In the authors' own workflow: SOAPnuke was used to process the raw data, throwing out any read that contained adapters or uncalled bases, had a mean Phred below 15, or lacked an exact constant-primer or identifier match. COPE v1.2.5 was used to merge the high-quality paired reads, and each unique nucleotide sequence was defined as a clonotype. Clonotypes were aligned to IMGT TRBV, TRBD and TRBJ reference segments using MiTCR v1.1. Analysis was restricted to V-J combinations with a frequency above 0.0001, which covered about 99% of repertoires. The TCS score was defined as the ratio of F50 (clonal expansion) to E x V (chaos), calculated using BLOSUM62-based TCRdist between CDR3 peptides within each V-J. Welch's t-statistics and random forest reduced around 550 V-J features to 10 to 15, which were used in a naive Bayes classifier (R e1071). Starting from the raw public reads, TCRdb applied fastp trimming at Q25, assembled clones with MiXCR and retained in-frame beta chains. One record per CDR3 amino acid sequence lists the most common genes and DNA. The authors' filters were not applied to this entry. In this sample the table shows 500,000 to 650,000 distinct CDR3 sequences, 14% of which occur a single time. The leading ten clones occupy around 13% of the sample.

The data originate from a study of T cells in Graves' hyperthyroidism and ophthalmopathy (dated by TCRdb to about 2019). Concerning the study at large: Peripheral blood was sampled at the time of initial diagnosis, prior to any treatment. To identify distinguishing TCR V-J signatures, a discovery cohort of about a hundred patients was used, comprising approximately 40 with Graves' ophthalmopathy and around 57 with stable Graves' hyperthyroidism. Prospective prediction of ophthalmopathy was tested in an independent validation cohort consisting of some 18 hyperthyroidism patients and around 16 patients who later progressed to ophthalmopathy. The roughly 91 discovery patients were randomly divided into training and test sets at a 7:3 ratio. In addition, the study compared T-cell repertoires in thyroid tissue and in blood from about 6 Graves' hyperthyroidism patients. After sampling, hyperthyroidism patients received methimazole starting at 30 mg daily, and ophthalmopathy patients received high-dose intravenous methylprednisolone. The paper describes TCR Vbeta CDR3 sequencing of 120 to 150 peripheral blood samples, made up of 43 ophthalmopathy patients, approximately 76 hyperthyroidism patients and roughly 17 progressor patients.

Stable Graves' hyperthyroidism was defined as no progression to ophthalmopathy during 18 months of follow-up. Hyperthyroidism patients were aged 18 to 65 years and newly diagnosed, with disease duration of less than 2 months. The study excluded patients with uncontrolled infections, other autoimmune diseases, pregnancy or lactation. Diagnoses were based on clinical symptoms, serum thyroxine and TRAb, thyroid ultrasound and orbital computed tomography. PBMCs were separated from roughly 9.6 ml of fresh peripheral blood using Ficoll-Paque density gradient centrifugation. Total RNA was extracted with Trizol reagent, and quality was checked on an Agilent 2100 Bioanalyzer. Paper-wide results and their limitations: Most expanded thyroid clonotypes (frequency above 0.001) were also detected in blood, a finding suggesting that blood repertoires may reflect thyroid immune responses. Sample size was not statistically predetermined, and blinding of investigators to group allocation was not performed. A model built on a 13 V-J signature distinguished ophthalmopathy from stable hyperthyroidism, reaching about 88% sensitivity and around 81% specificity in cross-validation and 80%/75% in testing. In validation, the model predicted progression to ophthalmopathy a median of 6.5 months before onset, with roughly 68% sensitivity and about 72% specificity.

A distance of 18 bases separates the germline ends of V and J, which lose 6 bases and 6 bases respectively. From the cysteine up to the phenylalanine, the CDR3 has a length of 14 residues. Just CDR3 DNA is preserved here, 42 bases in frame from base 1. Via the germline V gene (reference sequence), CDR1 is PRHDT and CDR2 FYEKMQ. The rearrangement joined TRBV13 to TRBJ2-7; the D gene is perhaps TRBD1, on 5 matching bases. Sequencing was done on a sample of blood. The TCR originated in a middle-aged woman with Graves' hyperthyroidism. The DNA sequence is as follows: TGTGCCAGCAGACTTTCAGGGCTGGTTGGCGAGCAGTACTTC. Its amino acids are CASRLSGLVGEQYF.